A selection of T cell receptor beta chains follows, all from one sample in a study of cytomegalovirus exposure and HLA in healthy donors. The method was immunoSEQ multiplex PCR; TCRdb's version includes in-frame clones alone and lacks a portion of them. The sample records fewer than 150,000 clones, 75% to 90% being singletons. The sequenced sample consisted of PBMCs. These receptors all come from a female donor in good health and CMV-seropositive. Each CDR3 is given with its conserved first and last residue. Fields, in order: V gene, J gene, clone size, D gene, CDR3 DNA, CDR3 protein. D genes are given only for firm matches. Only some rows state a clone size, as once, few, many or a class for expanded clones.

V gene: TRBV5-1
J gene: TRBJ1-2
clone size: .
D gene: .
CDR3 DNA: TGCGCCAGCAGCGGCCCTAGGACAGACTATGGCTACACCTTC
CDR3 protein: CASSGPRTDYGYTF

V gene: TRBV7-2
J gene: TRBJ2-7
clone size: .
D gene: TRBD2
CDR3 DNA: TGTGCCGTCTCGGGGGGACTCACGAGCTCCTACGAGCAGTACTTC
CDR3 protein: CAVSGGLTSSYEQYF

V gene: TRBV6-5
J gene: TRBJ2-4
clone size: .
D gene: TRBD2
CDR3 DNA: TGTGCCAGCAGCCGAAGCGGGGGCGGGAAAAACATTCAGTACTTC
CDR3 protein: CASSRSGGGKNIQYF

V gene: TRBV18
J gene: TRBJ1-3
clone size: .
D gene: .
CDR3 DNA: TGTGCCAGCTCACCCCCCACGGGGAGTCCCTCTGGAAACACCATATATTTT
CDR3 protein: CASSPPTGSPSGNTIYF

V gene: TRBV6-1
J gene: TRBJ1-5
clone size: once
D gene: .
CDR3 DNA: TGTGCCAGCAGTGTTATACTGATGGATCAGCCCCAGCATTTT
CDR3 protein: CASSVILMDQPQHF

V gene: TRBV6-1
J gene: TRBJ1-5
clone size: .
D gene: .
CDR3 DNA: TGTGCCAGCAGTGCGCAGAATAGCAATCAGCCCCAGCATTTT
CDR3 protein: CASSAQNSNQPQHF

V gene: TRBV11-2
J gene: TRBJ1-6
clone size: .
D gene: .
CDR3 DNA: TGTGCCAGCAGGATACAGGCAACTACATCACCCCTCCACTTT
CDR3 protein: CASRIQATTSPLHF

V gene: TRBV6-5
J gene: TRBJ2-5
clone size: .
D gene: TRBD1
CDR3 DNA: TGTGCCAGCAGGAGACAGGGGGCTCTAGGAGAGACCCAGTACTTC
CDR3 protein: CASRRQGALGETQYF

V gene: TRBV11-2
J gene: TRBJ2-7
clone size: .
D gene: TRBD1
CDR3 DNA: TGTGCCAGCAGCTTGAGTGCGACAGGGAACGCGCAGTACTTC
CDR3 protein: CASSLSATGNAQYF

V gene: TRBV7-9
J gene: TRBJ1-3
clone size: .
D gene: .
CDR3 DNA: TGTGCCAGCAGTTCTGTACGGAGCTCTGGAAACACCATATATTTT
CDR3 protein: CASSSVRSSGNTIYF

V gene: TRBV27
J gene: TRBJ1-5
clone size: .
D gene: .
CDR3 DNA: TGTGCCAGCAGTTTAGGACAGAACAATCAGCCCCAGCATTTT
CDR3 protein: CASSLGQNNQPQHF

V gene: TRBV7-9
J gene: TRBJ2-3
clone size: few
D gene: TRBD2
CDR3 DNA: TGTGCCAGCAGCTATCTTAGCGGGGGCCGGGATACGCAGTATTTT
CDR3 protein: CASSYLSGGRDTQYF

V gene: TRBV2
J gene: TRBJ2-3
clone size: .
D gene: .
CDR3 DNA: TGTGCCAGCAGAGGGAGTCCCCTTAGCACAGATACGCAGTATTTT
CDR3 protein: CASRGSPLSTDTQYF

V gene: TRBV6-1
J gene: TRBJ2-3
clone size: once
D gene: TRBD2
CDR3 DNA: TGTGCCAGCAGTGAATGGGGCGGGGGGGACACAGATACGCAGTATTTT
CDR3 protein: CASSEWGGGDTDTQYF

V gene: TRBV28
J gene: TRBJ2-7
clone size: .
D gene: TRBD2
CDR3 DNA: TGTGCCAGCACCCTCAGTCCGGGACTAGCGGGGGGGCTCTACGAGCAGTACTTC
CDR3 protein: CASTLSPGLAGGLYEQYF

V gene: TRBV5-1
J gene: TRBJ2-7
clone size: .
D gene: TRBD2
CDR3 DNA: TGCGCCAGCAGCTCGGGGCAGCGGGGGATTACCTACGAGCAGTACTTC
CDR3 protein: CASSSGQRGITYEQYF

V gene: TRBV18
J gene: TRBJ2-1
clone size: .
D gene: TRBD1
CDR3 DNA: TGTGCCAGCTCACCTAACACAGGGGTTGTCAATGAGCAGTTCTTC
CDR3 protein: CASSPNTGVVNEQFF

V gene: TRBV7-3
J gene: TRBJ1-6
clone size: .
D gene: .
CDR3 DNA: TGTGCCAGCAGCTTAAGAGGTCTTGGGTCTAATTCACCCCTCCACTTT
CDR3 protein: CASSLRGLGSNSPLHF

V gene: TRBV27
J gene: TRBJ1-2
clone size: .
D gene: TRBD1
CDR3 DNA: TGTGCCAGCAGTAAGGGACAGGGCCCCTATGGCTACACCTTC
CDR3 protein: CASSKGQGPYGYTF

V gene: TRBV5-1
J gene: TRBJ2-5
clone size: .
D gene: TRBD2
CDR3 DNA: TGCGCCAGCAGCTTGGCTTCTAGCGGGGCCCAAGAGACCCAGTACTTC
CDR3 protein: CASSLASSGAQETQYF

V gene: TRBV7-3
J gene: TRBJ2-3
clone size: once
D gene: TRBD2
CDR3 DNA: TGTGCCAGCAGTCTCTTAGCGGGGGTCACAGATACGCAGTATTTT
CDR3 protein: CASSLLAGVTDTQYF

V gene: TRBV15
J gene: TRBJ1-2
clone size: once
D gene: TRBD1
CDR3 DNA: TGTGCCACCAGGACAGGGGAACCTTTCTCTGGCTACACCTTC
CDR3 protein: CATRTGEPFSGYTF

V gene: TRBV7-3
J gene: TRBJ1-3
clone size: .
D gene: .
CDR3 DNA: TGTGCCAGCAGCGAGGGCTACTCTGGAAACACCATATATTTT
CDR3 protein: CASSEGYSGNTIYF

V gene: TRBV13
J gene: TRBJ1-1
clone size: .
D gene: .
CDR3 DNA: TGTGCCAGCAGCCCCTTCCCCTGGGACAAGAACACTGAAGCTTTCTTT
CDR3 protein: CASSPFPWDKNTEAFF

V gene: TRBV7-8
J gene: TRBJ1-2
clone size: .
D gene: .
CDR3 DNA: TGTGCCAGCAGAACGACAGGCGGAGATGGCTACACCTTC
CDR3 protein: CASRTTGGDGYTF

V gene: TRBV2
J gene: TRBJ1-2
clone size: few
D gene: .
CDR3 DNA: TGTGCCAGCAGTGAAGTTCAGGGAGGGGGCTACACCTTC
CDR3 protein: CASSEVQGGGYTF

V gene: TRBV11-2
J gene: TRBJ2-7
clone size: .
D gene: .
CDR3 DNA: TGTGCCAGCAGCTCCCATCAGGTTTCCTACGAGCAGTACTTC
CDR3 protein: CASSSHQVSYEQYF

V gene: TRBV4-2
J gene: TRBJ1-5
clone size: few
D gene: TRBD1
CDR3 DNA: TGTGCCAGCAGCCAGACAGGGGAAGATCAGCCCCAGCATTTT
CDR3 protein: CASSQTGEDQPQHF

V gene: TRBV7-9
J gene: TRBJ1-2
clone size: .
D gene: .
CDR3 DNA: TGTGCCAGCAGCGGAATTACAGGGTGGGAAACCTTC
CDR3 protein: CASSGITGWETF

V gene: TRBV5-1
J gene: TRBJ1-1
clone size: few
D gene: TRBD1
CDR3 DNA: TGCGCCAGCAGCCGGGACAGGGGGATTGAAGCTTTCTTT
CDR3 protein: CASSRDRGIEAFF

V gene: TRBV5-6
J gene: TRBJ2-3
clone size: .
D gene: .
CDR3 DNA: TGTGCCAGCACTCTGGGGCGCCTGGTGGCAGATACGCAGTATTTT
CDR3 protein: CASTLGRLVADTQYF

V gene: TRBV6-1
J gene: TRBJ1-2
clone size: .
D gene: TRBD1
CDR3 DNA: TGTGCCAGCAATAGGGACAGACACTATGGCTACACCTTC
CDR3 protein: CASNRDRHYGYTF

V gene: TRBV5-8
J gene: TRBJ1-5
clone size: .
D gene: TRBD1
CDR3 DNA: TGTGCCAGCGGAGGAGGGACAGGATCTCAGCCCCAGCATTTT
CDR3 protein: CASGGGTGSQPQHF

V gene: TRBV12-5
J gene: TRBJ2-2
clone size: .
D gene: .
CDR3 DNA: TGTGCTAGTGGTTTGGTACTTGACACCGGGGAGCTGTTTTTT
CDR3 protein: CASGLVLDTGELFF

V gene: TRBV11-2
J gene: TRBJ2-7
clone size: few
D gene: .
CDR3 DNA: TGTGCCAGCAGCTTAGGGCCCTTCGAGCAGTACTTC
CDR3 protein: CASSLGPFEQYF

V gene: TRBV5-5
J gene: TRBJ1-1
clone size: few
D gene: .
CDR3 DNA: TGTGCCAGCAGCACGAGGTCTGAAGCTTTCTTT
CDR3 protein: CASSTRSEAFF

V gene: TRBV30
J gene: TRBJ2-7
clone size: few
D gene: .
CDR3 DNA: TGTGCCTGGAGTGTATCCCGGGCGGGGGAGCAGTACTTC
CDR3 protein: CAWSVSRAGEQYF

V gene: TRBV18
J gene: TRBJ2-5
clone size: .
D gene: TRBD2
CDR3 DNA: TGTGCCAGCTCACCATCGGGACTAGCGGGGACAGAGACCCAGTACTTC
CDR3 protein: CASSPSGLAGTETQYF

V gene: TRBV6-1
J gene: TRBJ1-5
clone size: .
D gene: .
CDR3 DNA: TGTGCCAGCAGTGGGCAGTTCAATCAGCCCCAGCATTTT
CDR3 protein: CASSGQFNQPQHF

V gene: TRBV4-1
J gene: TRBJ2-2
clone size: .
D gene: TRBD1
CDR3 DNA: TGCGCCAGCAGCCAAGTGGACAGGGGTACCGGGGAGCTGTTTTTT
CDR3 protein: CASSQVDRGTGELFF

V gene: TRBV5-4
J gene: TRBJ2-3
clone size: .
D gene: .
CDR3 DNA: TGTGCCAGCAGCCTACAGGGCGCAGATACGCAGTATTTT
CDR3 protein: CASSLQGADTQYF

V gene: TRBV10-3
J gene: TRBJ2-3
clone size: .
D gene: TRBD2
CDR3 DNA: TGTGCCATCAGACCGGGGCTAGCGGGGGGTAGCACAGATACGCAGTATTTT
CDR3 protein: CAIRPGLAGGSTDTQYF

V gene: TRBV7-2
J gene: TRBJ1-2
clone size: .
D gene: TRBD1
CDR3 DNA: TGTGCCAGCAGTGTAACCGGGACAGTCCCCTATGGCTACACCTTC
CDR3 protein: CASSVTGTVPYGYTF

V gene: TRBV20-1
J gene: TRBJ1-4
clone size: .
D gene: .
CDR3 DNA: TGCAGTGCTACGGTGAATGAAAAACTGTTTTTT
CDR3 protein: CSATVNEKLFF

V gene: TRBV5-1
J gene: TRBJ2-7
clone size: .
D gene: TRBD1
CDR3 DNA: TGCGCCAGCAGCTTATTACAGGGGCAAGGCCTTCAGGTGCAGTACTTC
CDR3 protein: CASSLLQGQGLQVQYF

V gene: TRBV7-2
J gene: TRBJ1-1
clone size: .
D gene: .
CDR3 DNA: TGTGCCAGCAGCTTAAGCCCCATTAAGACTGAAGCTTTCTTT
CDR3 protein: CASSLSPIKTEAFF

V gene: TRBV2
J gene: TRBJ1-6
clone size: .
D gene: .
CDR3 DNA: TGTGCCAGCAGTGAAAGTAGGCAGGGAAATTCACCCCTCCACTTT
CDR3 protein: CASSESRQGNSPLHF

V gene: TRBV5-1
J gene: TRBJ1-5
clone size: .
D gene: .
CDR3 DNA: TGCGCCAGCAGCTTCGAGGGTACCCAGCCCCAGCATTTT
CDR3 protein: CASSFEGTQPQHF

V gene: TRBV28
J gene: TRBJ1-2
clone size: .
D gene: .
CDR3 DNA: TGTGCCAGCAGTCCCGCACAGGGCAATAACTATGGCTACACCTTC
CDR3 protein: CASSPAQGNNYGYTF

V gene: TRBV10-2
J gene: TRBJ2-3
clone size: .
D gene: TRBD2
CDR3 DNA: TGCGCCACCGGACTAGCGGGGTCCCCGGATACGCAGTATTTT
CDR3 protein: CATGLAGSPDTQYF

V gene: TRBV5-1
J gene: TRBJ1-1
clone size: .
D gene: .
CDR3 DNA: TGCGCCAGCAGCCCCTCCGGACAGTTAGGTTTCTTT
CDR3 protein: CASSPSGQLGFF

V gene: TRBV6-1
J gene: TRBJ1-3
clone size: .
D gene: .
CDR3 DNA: TGTGCCAGCACCGCTAGCTCTGGAAACACCATATATTTT
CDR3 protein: CASTASSGNTIYF

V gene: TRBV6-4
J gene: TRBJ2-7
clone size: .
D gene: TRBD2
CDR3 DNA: TGTGCCAGCAGTTGCCTTATGGCGGGGGAGGTCTACGAGCAGTACTTC
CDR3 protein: CASSCLMAGEVYEQYF

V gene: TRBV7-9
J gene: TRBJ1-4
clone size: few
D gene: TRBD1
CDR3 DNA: TGTGCCAGCAGCACAGGGGGAACTAATGAAAAACTGTTTTTT
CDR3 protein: CASSTGGTNEKLFF

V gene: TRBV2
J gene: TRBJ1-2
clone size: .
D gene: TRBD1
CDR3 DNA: TGTGCCAGCAAAGGGACAGGGTTTGGTGGCTACACCTTC
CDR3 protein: CASKGTGFGGYTF

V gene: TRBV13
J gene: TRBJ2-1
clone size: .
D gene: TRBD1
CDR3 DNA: TGTGCCAGCAGCCTCCGGACAGGGGGAATCTCCTACAATGAGCAGTTCTTC
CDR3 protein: CASSLRTGGISYNEQFF

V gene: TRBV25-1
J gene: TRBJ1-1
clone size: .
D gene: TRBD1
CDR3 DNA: TGTGCCAGCAGCAGGACAGGGTTTGGGGGAATGAACACTGAAGCTTTCTTT
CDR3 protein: CASSRTGFGGMNTEAFF

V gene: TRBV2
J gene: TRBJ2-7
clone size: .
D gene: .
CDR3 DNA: TGTGCCAGCGACCGGACGGGAGCCTACGAGCAGTACTTC
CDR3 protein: CASDRTGAYEQYF

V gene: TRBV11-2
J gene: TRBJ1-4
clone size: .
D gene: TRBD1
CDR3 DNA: TGTGCCAGCAGCCCGTGGCCAAGACAGGGCGGAACTAATGAAAAACTGTTTTTT
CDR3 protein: CASSPWPRQGGTNEKLFF

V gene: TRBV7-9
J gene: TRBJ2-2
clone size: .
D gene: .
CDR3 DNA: TGTGCCAGCAGCTTAAGTAGGGGCAGCGGGGAGCTGTTTTTT
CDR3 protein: CASSLSRGSGELFF